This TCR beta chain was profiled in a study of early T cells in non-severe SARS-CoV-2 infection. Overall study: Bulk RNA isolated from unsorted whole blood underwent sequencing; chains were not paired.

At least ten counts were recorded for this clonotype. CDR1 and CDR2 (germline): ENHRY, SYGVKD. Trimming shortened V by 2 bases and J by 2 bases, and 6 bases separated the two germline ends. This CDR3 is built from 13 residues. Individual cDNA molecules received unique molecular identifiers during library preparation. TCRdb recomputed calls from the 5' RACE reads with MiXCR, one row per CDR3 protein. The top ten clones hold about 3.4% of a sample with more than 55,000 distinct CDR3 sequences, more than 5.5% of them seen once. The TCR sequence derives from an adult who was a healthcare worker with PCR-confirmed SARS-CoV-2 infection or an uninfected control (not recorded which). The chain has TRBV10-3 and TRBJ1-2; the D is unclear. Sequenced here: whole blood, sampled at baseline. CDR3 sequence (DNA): TGTGCCATCAGTGAGGACATCAACTATGGCTACACCTTC. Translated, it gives CAISEDINYGYTF.